This T cell receptor beta chain was observed in a study of T cell responses to AZD1222 COVID-19 vaccine. General study findings and limits: Donors were mostly white British, more females; clonal diversity possibly underestimated. Seropositive status at baseline applied to only 6 or 7 AZD1222 recipients. Spike was spanned by vaccine-associated CD4 TCRs, with dominance at 160-218 and 743-854.

This clone was observed once. Antigen specificity is unknown. Trimming took 6 bases from V and 0 from J, leaving 9 bases between them. This CDR3 comprises 13 residues. The germline gives CDR1 MNHEY, CDR2 SMNVEV (reference sequence). Clones were sequenced by immunoSEQ multiplex PCR, and TCRdb holds only the in-frame ones, with some missing. The sample lists some 200,000 clones; approximately 94% were seen once. This chain connects TRBV27 to TRBJ2-7; D not resolved. The specimen comprised peripheral blood, sampled 28 days after the second dose of the MenACWY control vaccine. The receptor comes from an adult who received the MenACWY meningococcal vaccine as a control. CDR3 loop: CASRPGHSYEQYF. The CDR3 nucleotides are TGTGCCAGCAGACCCGGCCACTCCTACGAGCAGTACTTC.